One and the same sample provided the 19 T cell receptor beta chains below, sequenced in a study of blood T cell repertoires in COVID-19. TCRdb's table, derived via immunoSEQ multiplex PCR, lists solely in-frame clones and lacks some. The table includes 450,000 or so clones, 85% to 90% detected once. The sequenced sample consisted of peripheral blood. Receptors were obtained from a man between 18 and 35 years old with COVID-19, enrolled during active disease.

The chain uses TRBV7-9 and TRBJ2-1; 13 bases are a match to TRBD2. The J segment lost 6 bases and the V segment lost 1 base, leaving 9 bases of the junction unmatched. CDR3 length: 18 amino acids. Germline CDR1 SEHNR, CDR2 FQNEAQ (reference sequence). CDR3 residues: CASSLGGTSGKGSNEQFF. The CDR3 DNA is TGTGCCAGCAGCTTAGGGGGGACTAGCGGGAAAGGTTCCAATGAGCAGTTCTTC.

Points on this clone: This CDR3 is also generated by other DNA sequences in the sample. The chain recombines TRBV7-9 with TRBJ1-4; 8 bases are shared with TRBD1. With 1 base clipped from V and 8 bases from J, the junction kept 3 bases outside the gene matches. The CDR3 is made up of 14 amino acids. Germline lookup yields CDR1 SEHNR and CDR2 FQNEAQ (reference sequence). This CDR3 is CASSLGQGNEKLFF. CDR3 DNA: TGTGCCAGCAGCTTAGGACAGGGGAACGAAAAACTGTTTTTT.

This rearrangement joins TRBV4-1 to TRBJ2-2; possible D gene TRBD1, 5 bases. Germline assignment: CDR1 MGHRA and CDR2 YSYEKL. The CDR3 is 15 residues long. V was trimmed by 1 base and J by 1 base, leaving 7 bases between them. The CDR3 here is CASSQAQVNTGELFF. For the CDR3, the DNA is TGCGCCAGCAGCCAAGCACAGGTGAACACCGGGGAGCTGTTTTTT.

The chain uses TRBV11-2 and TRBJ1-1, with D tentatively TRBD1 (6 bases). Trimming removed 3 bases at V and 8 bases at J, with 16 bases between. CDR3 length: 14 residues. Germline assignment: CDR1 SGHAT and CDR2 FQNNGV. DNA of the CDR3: TGTGCCAGCAGCTTCAACAGGGTTGGCGGCGAAGCTTTCTTT. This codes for CASSFNRVGGEAFF. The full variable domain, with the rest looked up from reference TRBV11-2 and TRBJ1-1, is EAGVAQSPRYKIIEKRQSVAFWCNPISGHATLYWYQQILGQGPKLLIQFQNNGVVDDSQLPKDRFSAERLKGVDSTLKIQPAKLEDSAVYLCASSFNRVGGEAFFGQGTRLTVV.

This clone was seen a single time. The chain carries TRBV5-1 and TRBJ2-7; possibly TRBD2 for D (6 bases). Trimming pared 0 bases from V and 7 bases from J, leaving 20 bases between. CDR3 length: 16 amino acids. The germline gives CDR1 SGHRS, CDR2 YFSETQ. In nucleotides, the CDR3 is TGCGCCAGCAGCTTGGGGGGCGGGACGAGGTCTGAGGAGCAGTACTTC. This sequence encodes CASSLGGGTRSEEQYF.

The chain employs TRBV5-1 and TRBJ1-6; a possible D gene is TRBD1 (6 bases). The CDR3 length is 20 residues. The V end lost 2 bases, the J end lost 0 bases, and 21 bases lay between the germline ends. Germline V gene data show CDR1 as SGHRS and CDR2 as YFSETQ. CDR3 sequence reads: CASSFHLRTVLNSYNSPLHF. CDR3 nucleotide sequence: TGCGCCAGCAGCTTCCATTTAAGGACAGTGCTGAACTCCTATAATTCACCCCTCCACTTT.

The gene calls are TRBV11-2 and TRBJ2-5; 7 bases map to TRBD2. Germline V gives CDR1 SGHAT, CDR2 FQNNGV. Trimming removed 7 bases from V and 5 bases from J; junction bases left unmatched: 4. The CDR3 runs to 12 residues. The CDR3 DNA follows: TGTGCCAGCACCGGGGGGTACGAGACCCAGTACTTC. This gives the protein CASTGGYETQYF.

The DNA for the CDR3 is TGTGCCACCAGTGATTTTAGGGGCGGGGAGCTGTTTTTT. It specifies CATSDFRGGELFF. This chain uses TRBV24-1 with TRBJ2-2; a weak D match, TRBD1 (5 bases). Germline CDR1 KGHDR, CDR2 SFDVKD. Trimming took 1 base from V and 7 from J, leaving 6 bases between them. The CDR3 runs to 13 residues.

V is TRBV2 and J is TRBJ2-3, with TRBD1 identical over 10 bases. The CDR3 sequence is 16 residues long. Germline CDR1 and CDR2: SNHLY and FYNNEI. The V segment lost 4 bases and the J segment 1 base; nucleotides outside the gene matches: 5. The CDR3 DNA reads TGTGCCAGCAGTGCAGGGACAGGGGTCCGCACAGATACGCAGTATTTT. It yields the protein CASSAGTGVRTDTQYF.

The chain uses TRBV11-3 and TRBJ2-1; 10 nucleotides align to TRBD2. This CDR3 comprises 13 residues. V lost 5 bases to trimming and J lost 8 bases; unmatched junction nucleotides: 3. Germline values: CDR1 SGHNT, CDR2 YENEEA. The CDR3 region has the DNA TGTGCCAGCAGCGCTGGGACTAGCGATGAGCAGTTCTTC. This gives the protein CASSAGTSDEQFF. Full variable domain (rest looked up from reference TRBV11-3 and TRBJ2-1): EAGVVQSPRYKIIEKKQPVAFWCNPISGHNTLYWYLQNLGQGPELLIRYENEEAVDDSQLPKDRFSAERLKGVDSTLKIQPAELGDSAVYLCASSAGTSDEQFFGPGTRLTVL.

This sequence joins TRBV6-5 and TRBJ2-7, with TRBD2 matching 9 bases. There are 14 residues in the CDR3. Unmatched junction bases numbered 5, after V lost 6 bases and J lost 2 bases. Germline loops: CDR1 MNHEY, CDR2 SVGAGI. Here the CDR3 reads CASSRLAVTYEQYF. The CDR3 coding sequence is TGTGCCAGCAGCCGACTAGCGGTAACCTACGAGCAGTACTTC.

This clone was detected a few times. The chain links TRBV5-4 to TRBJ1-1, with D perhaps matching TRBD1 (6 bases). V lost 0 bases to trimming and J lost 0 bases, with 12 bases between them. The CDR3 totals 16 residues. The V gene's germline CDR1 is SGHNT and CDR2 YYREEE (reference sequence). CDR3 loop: CASSLDRDTMNTEAFF. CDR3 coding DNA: TGTGCCAGCAGCTTGGACAGGGACACCATGAACACTGAAGCTTTCTTT.

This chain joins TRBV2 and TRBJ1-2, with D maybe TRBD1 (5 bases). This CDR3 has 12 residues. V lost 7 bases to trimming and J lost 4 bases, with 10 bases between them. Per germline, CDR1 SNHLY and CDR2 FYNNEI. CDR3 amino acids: CASKDTFYGYTF. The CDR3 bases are TGTGCCAGCAAGGACACCTTCTATGGCTACACCTTC.

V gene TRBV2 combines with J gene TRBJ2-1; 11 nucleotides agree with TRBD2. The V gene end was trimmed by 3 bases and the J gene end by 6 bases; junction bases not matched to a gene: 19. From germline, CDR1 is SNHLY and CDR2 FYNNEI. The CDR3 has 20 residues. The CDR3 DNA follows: TGTGCCAGCAGTGAGATAGGGTGGGAGCCTAGCGGGGGGCGAATCAATGAGCAGTTCTTC. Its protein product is CASSEIGWEPSGGRINEQFF.

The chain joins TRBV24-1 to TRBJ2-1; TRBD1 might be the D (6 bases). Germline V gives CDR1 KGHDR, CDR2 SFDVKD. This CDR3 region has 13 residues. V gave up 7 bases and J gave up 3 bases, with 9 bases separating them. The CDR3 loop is CATRDRYYNEQFF. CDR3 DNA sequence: TGTGCCACCAGGGACAGATACTACAATGAGCAGTTCTTC.

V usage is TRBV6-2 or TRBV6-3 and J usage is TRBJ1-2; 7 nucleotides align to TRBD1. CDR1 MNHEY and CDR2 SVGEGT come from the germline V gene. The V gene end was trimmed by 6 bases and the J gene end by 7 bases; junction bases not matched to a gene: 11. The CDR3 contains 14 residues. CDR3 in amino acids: CASRPTGESSGYTF. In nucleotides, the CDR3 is TGTGCCAGCAGGCCTACAGGGGAAAGTTCTGGCTACACCTTC.

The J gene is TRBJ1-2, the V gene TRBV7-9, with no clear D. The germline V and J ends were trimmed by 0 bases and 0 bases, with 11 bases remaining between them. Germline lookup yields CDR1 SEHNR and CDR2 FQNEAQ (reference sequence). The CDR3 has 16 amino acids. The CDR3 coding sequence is TGTGCCAGCAGCTTAGCCCCAGAACTAGCTAACTATGGCTACACCTTC. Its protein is CASSLAPELANYGYTF.

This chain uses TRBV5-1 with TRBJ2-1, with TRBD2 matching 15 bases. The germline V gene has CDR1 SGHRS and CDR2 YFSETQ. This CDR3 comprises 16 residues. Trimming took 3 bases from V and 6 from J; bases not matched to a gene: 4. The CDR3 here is CASSSGTSGRTNEQFF. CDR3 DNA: TGCGCCAGCAGCTCCGGGACTAGCGGGAGGACCAATGAGCAGTTCTTC.

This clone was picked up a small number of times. CDR3 nucleotides: TGTGCCAGCAGCTTAGGAGAGGCCGCCTACAATGAGCAGTTCTTC. This translates into CASSLGEAAYNEQFF. The chain has TRBV11-2 and TRBJ2-1; no clear D. The length of the CDR3 is 15 residues. The V end was cut by 1 base, the J end by 2 bases, with 9 bases between. Germline CDR1 reads SGHAT; CDR2 reads FQNNGV.